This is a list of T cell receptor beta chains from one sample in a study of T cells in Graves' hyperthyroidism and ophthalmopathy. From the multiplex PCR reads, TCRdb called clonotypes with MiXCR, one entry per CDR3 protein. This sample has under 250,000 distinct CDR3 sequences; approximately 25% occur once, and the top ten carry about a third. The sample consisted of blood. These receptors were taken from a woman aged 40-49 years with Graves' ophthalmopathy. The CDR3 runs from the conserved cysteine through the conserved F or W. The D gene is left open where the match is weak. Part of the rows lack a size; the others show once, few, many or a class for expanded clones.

CDR3 DNA: TGTGCCAGCAGCTTAGTTTCTCCTAGCTGGGAGCTGTTTTTT
CDR3 protein: CASSLVSPSWELFF
V gene: TRBV7-2
CDR3 length: 14
J gene: TRBJ2-2
clone size: many
D gene: NA

CDR3 DNA: TGCAGTGCTAATTTCCGGGACAGGGCTAACTATGGCTACACCTTC
CDR3 protein: CSANFRDRANYGYTF
V gene: TRBV20-1
CDR3 length: 15
J gene: TRBJ1-2
clone size: many
D gene: TRBD1

CDR3 DNA: TGCGCCAGCCTGGGGGTGGGTGGGTCTGGCTACACCTTC
CDR3 protein: CASLGVGGSGYTF
V gene: TRBV4-1
CDR3 length: 13
J gene: TRBJ1-2
clone size: many
D gene: NA

CDR3 DNA: TGTGCCAGCAGTTTATCGTGGATGCATGGCTACACCTTC
CDR3 protein: CASSLSWMHGYTF
V gene: TRBV27
CDR3 length: 13
J gene: TRBJ1-2
clone size: NA
D gene: NA

CDR3 DNA: TGTGCCAGCAGCTACGGGACAGGGGACTATGGCTACACCTTC
CDR3 protein: CASSYGTGDYGYTF
V gene: TRBV7-8
CDR3 length: 14
J gene: TRBJ1-2
clone size: many
D gene: TRBD1

CDR3 DNA: TGTGCCAGCAGTTTATGGGGGGGGTTAAGCAATCAGCCCCAGCATTTT
CDR3 protein: CASSLWGGLSNQPQHF
V gene: TRBV12-3/TRBV12-4
CDR3 length: 16
J gene: TRBJ1-5
clone size: many
D gene: NA

CDR3 DNA: TGTGCCAGTAGTATAAGCGGGAGGGCCTCCTACGAGCAGTACTTC
CDR3 protein: CASSISGRASYEQYF
V gene: TRBV19
CDR3 length: 15
J gene: TRBJ2-7
clone size: many
D gene: TRBD2

CDR3 DNA: TGTGCCAGCAGTCCTCGAGGGCACCTCAATCAGCCCCAGCATTTT
CDR3 protein: CASSPRGHLNQPQHF
V gene: TRBV6-5
CDR3 length: 15
J gene: TRBJ1-5
clone size: NA
D gene: NA

CDR3 DNA: TGCAGCGTTGAAGAACCGCCGGAGCAGCAGTACTTC
CDR3 protein: CSVEEPPEQQYF
V gene: TRBV29-1
CDR3 length: 12
J gene: TRBJ2-7
clone size: many
D gene: NA

CDR3 DNA: TGTGCCAGCAGCCAAGACCGGGGTCACGGAAACATTCAGTACTTC
CDR3 protein: CASSQDRGHGNIQYF
V gene: TRBV3-1
CDR3 length: 15
J gene: TRBJ2-4
clone size: many
D gene: NA

CDR3 DNA: TGTGCCAGCTCACCCCTCGGGACATCCGCGGAGCTGTTTTTT
CDR3 protein: CASSPLGTSAELFF
V gene: TRBV18
CDR3 length: 14
J gene: TRBJ2-2
clone size: many
D gene: NA

CDR3 DNA: TGTGCCAGCAGTGGTGGTGGTAGCGGAATGTACCAAGAGACCCAGTACTTC
CDR3 protein: CASSGGGSGMYQETQYF
V gene: TRBV25-1
CDR3 length: 17
J gene: TRBJ2-5
clone size: many
D gene: NA

CDR3 DNA: TGTGCCAGCAAGAAGGGGTTCCACGAGCAGTACTTC
CDR3 protein: CASKKGFHEQYF
V gene: TRBV27
CDR3 length: 12
J gene: TRBJ2-7
clone size: many
D gene: NA

CDR3 DNA: TGTGCCAGCAGTGCACAGCAGAGCAATCAGCCCCAGCATTTT
CDR3 protein: CASSAQQSNQPQHF
V gene: TRBV6-1
CDR3 length: 14
J gene: TRBJ1-5
clone size: few
D gene: NA

CDR3 DNA: TGCGCCAGCAGCCGCTGGGTCCGGGAGACCCAGTACTTC
CDR3 protein: CASSRWVRETQYF
V gene: TRBV5-1
CDR3 length: 13
J gene: TRBJ2-5
clone size: NA
D gene: NA

CDR3 DNA: TGCAGTGCCCTCCGGACGGGACCACAATCCTACGAGCAGTACTTC
CDR3 protein: CSALRTGPQSYEQYF
V gene: TRBV20-1
CDR3 length: 15
J gene: TRBJ2-7
clone size: NA
D gene: NA

CDR3 DNA: TGTGCCAGCGTAACCTTGGTGGGGGAGACCCAGTACTTC
CDR3 protein: CASVTLVGETQYF
V gene: TRBV6-1
CDR3 length: 13
J gene: TRBJ2-5
clone size: many
D gene: NA

CDR3 DNA: TGTGCCAGCAGCACCTCCCCGGGGTCCGAGCAGTACTTC
CDR3 protein: CASSTSPGSEQYF
V gene: TRBV2
CDR3 length: 13
J gene: TRBJ2-7
clone size: many
D gene: NA

CDR3 DNA: TGTGCCAGCAGTTGGACAGGGGAGGGTGGCTACACCTTC
CDR3 protein: CASSWTGEGGYTF
V gene: TRBV27
CDR3 length: 13
J gene: TRBJ1-2
clone size: many
D gene: TRBD1

CDR3 DNA: TGTGCCAGTAGTATATGGGACCTGGCCCGGAACACTGAAGCTTCCTTT
CDR3 protein: CASSIWDLARNTEASF
V gene: TRBV19
CDR3 length: 16
J gene: TRBJ1-1
clone size: NA
D gene: NA

CDR3 DNA: TGTGCCAGCACTCCCAGGGACTATGGCTACATCTTC
CDR3 protein: CASTPRDYGYIF
V gene: TRBV28
CDR3 length: 12
J gene: TRBJ1-2
clone size: NA
D gene: NA

CDR3 DNA: TGTGCCAGGGCCAGGGCGAAAAATCAGCCCCAGCATTTT
CDR3 protein: CARARAKNQPQHF
V gene: TRBV9
CDR3 length: 13
J gene: TRBJ1-5
clone size: many
D gene: NA

CDR3 DNA: TGTGCCAGCAGCCAAGATAGGAGGCAAGAGGTGGATCAGCCCCAGCATTTT
CDR3 protein: CASSQDRRQEVDQPQHF
V gene: TRBV14
CDR3 length: 17
J gene: TRBJ1-5
clone size: many
D gene: NA

CDR3 DNA: TGTGCCTGGAGTGTTCAGGGGTACCAAGAGACCCAGTACTTC
CDR3 protein: CAWSVQGYQETQYF
V gene: TRBV30
CDR3 length: 14
J gene: TRBJ2-5
clone size: many
D gene: NA

CDR3 DNA: TGTGCCAGCAGCTTAGGGGACAGGGTATACTCCGGCTACACCTTC
CDR3 protein: CASSLGDRVYSGYTF
V gene: TRBV7-9
CDR3 length: 15
J gene: TRBJ1-2
clone size: many
D gene: TRBD1

CDR3 DNA: TGTGCCAGCACCCCAGGGACGTCTGGAAACACCATATATTTT
CDR3 protein: CASTPGTSGNTIYF
V gene: TRBV28
CDR3 length: 14
J gene: TRBJ1-3
clone size: many
D gene: NA

CDR3 DNA: TGTGCCAGCAGCCCCCCCAACACTGAAGCTTTCTTT
CDR3 protein: CASSPPNTEAFF
V gene: TRBV6-2/TRBV6-3
CDR3 length: 12
J gene: TRBJ1-1
clone size: many
D gene: NA